These T cell receptor beta chains were read from a single sample in a study of Tregs in tolerant kidney transplant recipients. No antigens are known for them. Sequenced by immunoSEQ multiplex PCR; TCRdb stores in-frame clones only, minus some. Of under 45,000 clones listed, 95% are singletons. Sequencing was done on a sample of Tregs from blood cultured with allogeneic cells. The source of these receptors is a human donor in good health. Both conserved end residues are part of each CDR3. Each record gives: clone size, D gene, J gene, CDR3 length, V gene, CDR3 protein, CDR3 DNA. D genes are given only for firm matches. A clone size is listed for some rows: how often the clone was seen (once, few, many), or a class if it is expanded.

.	.	TRBJ2-5	14	TRBV10-2	CASTPRAPLGTQYF	TGCGCCAGCACCCCCAGGGCTCCCCTAGGGACCCAGTACTTC
.	.	TRBJ2-1	15	TRBV6-6	CASSFSPRGYNEQFF	TGTGCCAGCAGTTTTTCCCCTCGAGGTTACAATGAGCAGTTCTTC
.	.	TRBJ1-2	15	TRBV7-8	CASSFWRGENYGYTF	TGTGCCAGCAGCTTTTGGAGGGGAGAGAACTATGGCTACACCTTC
.	TRBD1	TRBJ2-7	15	TRBV7-2	CASSARGTGHYEQYF	TGTGCCAGCAGCGCCAGAGGGACAGGACACTACGAGCAGTACTTC
once	.	TRBJ2-1	13	TRBV4-1	CASSQDTWVKGFF	TGCGCCAGCAGCCAAGATACTTGGGTTAAGGGGTTCTTC
.	.	TRBJ2-7	11	TRBV29-1	CSVEWALIKYF	TGCAGCGTTGAATGGGCCCTCATCAAGTACTTC
.	.	TRBJ1-2	16	TRBV6-5	CASSSPDNLDGSGYTF	TGTGCCAGCAGTTCCCCAGATAACCTCGATGGAAGTGGCTACACCTTC
.	TRBD1	TRBJ1-2	16	TRBV2	CASSGPGTGSGVSYTF	TGTGCCAGCAGTGGTCCCGGGACAGGTTCGGGGGTTAGTTACACCTTC
.	.	TRBJ2-5	13	TRBV9	CASSGDWLETQYF	TGTGCCAGCAGCGGGGACTGGTTGGAGACCCAGTACTTC
.	TRBD1	TRBJ1-2	15	TRBV19	CASSKQDRVSYGYTF	TGTGCCAGTAGTAAACAGGACAGGGTATCCTATGGCTACACCTTC
.	.	TRBJ1-2	13	TRBV5-1	CASSLRQNYGYTF	TGCGCCAGCAGCTTGCGGCAGAACTATGGCTACACCTTC
.	.	TRBJ1-3	11	TRBV7-9	CASSPRNTIYF	TGTGCCAGCAGCCCTCGAAACACCATATATTTT
.	.	TRBJ2-5	13	TRBV10-3	CAISWTLQETQYF	TGTGCCATCAGTTGGACACTACAAGAGACCCAGTACTTC
.	.	TRBJ2-7	13	TRBV6-5	CASSYSGALEQYF	TGTGCCAGCAGTTACTCTGGGGCACTCGAGCAGTACTTC
.	.	TRBJ2-7	13	TRBV9	CASSGVASYEQYF	TGTGCCAGCAGCGGAGTAGCATCCTACGAGCAGTACTTC
.	.	TRBJ2-5	16	TRBV9	CASSVFPGASKETQYF	TGTGCCAGCAGCGTCTTCCCTGGAGCGAGCAAAGAGACCCAGTACTTC
once	TRBD2	TRBJ2-3	16	TRBV9	CASSVAAGGGTDTQYF	TGTGCCAGCAGCGTAGCAGCGGGGGGCGGCACAGATACGCAGTATTTT
.	TRBD1	TRBJ2-7	14	TRBV7-6	CASSLGTGYYEQYF	TGTGCCAGCAGCTTGGGGACAGGGTACTACGAGCAGTACTTC
.	.	TRBJ1-2	14	TRBV2	CASSGGGSRYGYTF	TGTGCCAGCAGTGGGGGGGGATCGAGGTATGGCTACACCTTC
.	.	TRBJ1-5	15	TRBV18	CASSPSRTPNQPQHF	TGTGCCAGCTCACCAAGCCGGACACCAAATCAGCCCCAGCATTTT
.	.	TRBJ2-3	16	TRBV7-2	CASSSPGGKRTDTQYF	TGTGCCAGCAGCTCGCCCGGAGGTAAACGCACAGATACGCAGTATTTT
.	.	TRBJ1-6	15	TRBV19	CASSKQMGTESPLHF	TGTGCCAGTAGTAAGCAAATGGGGACGGAATCACCCCTCCACTTT
.	.	TRBJ2-5	14	TRBV9	CASSVVGLGETQYF	TGTGCCAGCAGCGTAGTAGGGCTGGGGGAGACCCAGTACTTC